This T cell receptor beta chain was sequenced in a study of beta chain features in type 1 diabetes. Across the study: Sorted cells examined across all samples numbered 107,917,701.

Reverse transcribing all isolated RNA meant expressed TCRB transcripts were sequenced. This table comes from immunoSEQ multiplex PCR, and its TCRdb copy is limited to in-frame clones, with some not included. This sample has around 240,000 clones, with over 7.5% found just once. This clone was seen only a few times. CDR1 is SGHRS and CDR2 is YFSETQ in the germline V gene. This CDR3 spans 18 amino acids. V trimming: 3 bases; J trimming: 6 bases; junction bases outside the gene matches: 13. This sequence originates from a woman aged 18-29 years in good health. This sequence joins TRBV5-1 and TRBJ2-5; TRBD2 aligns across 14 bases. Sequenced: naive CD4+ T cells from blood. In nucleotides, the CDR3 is TGCGCCAGCAGCTCCGGACTAGCGGGGGGATCCACGTTAAAGACCCAGTACTTC. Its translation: CASSSGLAGGSTLKTQYF. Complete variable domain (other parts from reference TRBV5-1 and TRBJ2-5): KAGVTQTPRYLIKTRGQQVTLSCSPISGHRSVSWYQQTPGQGLQFLFEYFSETQRNKGNFPGRFSGRQFSNSRSEMNVSTLELGDSALYLCASSSGLAGGSTLKTQYFGPGTRLLVL.